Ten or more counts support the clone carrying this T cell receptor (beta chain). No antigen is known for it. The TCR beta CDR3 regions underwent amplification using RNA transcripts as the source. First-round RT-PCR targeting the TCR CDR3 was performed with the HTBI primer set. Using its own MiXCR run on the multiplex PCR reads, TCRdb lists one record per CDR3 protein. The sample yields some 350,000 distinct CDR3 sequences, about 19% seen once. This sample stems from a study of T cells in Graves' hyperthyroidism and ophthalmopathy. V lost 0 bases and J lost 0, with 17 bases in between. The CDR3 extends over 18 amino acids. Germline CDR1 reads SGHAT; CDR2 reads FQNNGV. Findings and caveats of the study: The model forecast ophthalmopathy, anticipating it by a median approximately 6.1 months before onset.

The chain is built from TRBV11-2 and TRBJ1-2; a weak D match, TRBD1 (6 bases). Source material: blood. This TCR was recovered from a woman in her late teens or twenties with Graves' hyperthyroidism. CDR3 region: CASSLEPERGAANYGYTF. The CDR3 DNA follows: TGTGCCAGCAGCTTAGAACCCGAACGGGGGGCAGCTAACTATGGCTACACCTTC.